This T cell receptor (beta chain) was documented in a study of blood T cell repertoires in COVID-19. Here immunoSEQ multiplex PCR was the method, and the copy in TCRdb shows in-frame clones only, minus some. The sample lists 310,000 or so clones, about nine tenths occurring once. The CDR3 totals 23 residues. The germline V gene has CDR1 MDHEN and CDR2 SYDVKM. J gave up 7 bases and V 6 bases, and 29 bases lay outside the gene matches. This clone was seen a handful of times. The J gene is TRBJ2-2, the V gene TRBV28; TRBD2 agrees at 13 bases. Sequencing was performed on PBMCs or T cells enriched from blood (not recorded which). This sequence was found in a woman aged 40 to 55 who had recovered from COVID-19. This chain's CDR3 is CASRIKLTIGLAGVGGTNGELFF. DNA for the CDR3: TGTGCCAGCAGGATAAAACTAACAATCGGACTAGCGGGAGTCGGGGGAACGAACGGGGAGCTGTTTTTT.